What follows describes a single T cell receptor (beta chain). What it recognizes is unknown. CDR1 is SNHLY, CDR2 FYNNEI, per germline. V lost 2 bases, J lost 0 bases, and 13 bases lay in between. This CDR3 is 17 amino acids long. This specimen belongs to a study of shared clonotypes between healthy human individuals. Study summary: Every donor yielded three CD4 naive, three CD4 memory, two CD8 naive and one CD8 memory plate.

General observations from the study: Despite large depth, sorted-subset datasets appeared incompletely sequenced. Between a handful of donors, naive CD4 clonotypes were shared at a level of approximately 5%.

Produced via immunoSEQ multiplex PCR; TCRdb's table is partial and in-frame only. This sample carries 1.5 million to 2.5 million clones, over 85% of them seen once, and the ten largest clones take more than 0.95%. The naive CD8 fraction comprised CD45RO-negative cells positively selected for CCR7 and excluded terminally differentiated effector memory CD45RA+ cells. The specimen sequenced was naive CD8+ T cells sorted from blood. This receptor was obtained from a man aged 18 to 30 in good health. This chain connects TRBV2 to TRBJ2-2, with D unclear. CDR3 amino acids: CASSEIRTFANTGELFF. The CDR3 DNA reads as TGTGCCAGCAGTGAAATCAGGACCTTCGCGAACACCGGGGAGCTGTTTTTT.